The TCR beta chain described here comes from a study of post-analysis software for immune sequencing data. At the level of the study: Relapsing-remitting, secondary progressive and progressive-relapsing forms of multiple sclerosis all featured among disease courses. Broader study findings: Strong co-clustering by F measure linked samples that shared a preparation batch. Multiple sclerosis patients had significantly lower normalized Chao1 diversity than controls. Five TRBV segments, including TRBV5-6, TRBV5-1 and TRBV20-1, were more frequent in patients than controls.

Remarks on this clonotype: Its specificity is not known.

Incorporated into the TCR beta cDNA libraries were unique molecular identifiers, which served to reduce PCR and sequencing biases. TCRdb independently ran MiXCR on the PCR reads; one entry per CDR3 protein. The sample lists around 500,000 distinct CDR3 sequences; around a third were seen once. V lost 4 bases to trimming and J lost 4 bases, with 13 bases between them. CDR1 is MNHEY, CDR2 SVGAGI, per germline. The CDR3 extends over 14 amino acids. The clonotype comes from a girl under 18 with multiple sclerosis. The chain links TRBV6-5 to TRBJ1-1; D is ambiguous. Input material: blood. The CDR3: CASSSPPLSTEAFF. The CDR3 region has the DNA TGTGCCAGCAGTTCCCCTCCCCTGAGCACTGAAGCTTTCTTT.